Sequencing of this T cell receptor beta chain was carried out in a study of response to subunit inactivated influenza vaccine. General study points: Few new T cells, the authors suggested, are recruited by each seasonal influenza vaccination.

MiXCR, run by TCRdb on the RT-PCR reads, gives a single entry per CDR3 protein. The profile shows 590,000 or so distinct CDR3 sequences, 12% to 15% of them singletons. Of note for this clonotype: Its matching antigen is unknown.

This receptor was identified in a man aged 50-60 years who received an inactivated influenza vaccine. The sample here was PBMCs from blood, taken roughly 15 days before vaccination.

In nucleotides, the CDR3 is TGCGCCAGCAGCCAAGATCTGCAGAATCCAACAGATACGCAGTATTTT. Encoded protein: CASSQDLQNPTDTQYF. This rearrangement joins TRBV4-3 to TRBJ2-3; D gene unclear. Germline assignment: CDR1 LGHNA and CDR2 YSLEER. The CDR3 runs 16 residues. The V gene lost 0 bases and the J gene lost 3 bases, with 13 bases spanning the gap.